This T cell receptor (beta chain) was sequenced for a study of naive and memory T cell subsets. Whole-study results and caveats: A clonotype means one alpha or beta sequence, not an alpha/beta pair. In naive cells, over 95% of TCR sequences were seen only once.

This clonotype was observed a handful of times. Its antigen is not known. Two oligonucleotides, mixed equimolar, formed the beta constant-region primer covering TRBC1 and TRBC2. Nested alpha and beta constant-region primers with the SP2 primer drove four PCR rounds on ligated cDNA. A 12-nucleotide UMI and the SP2 primer were added to the cDNA 3' end by oligonucleotide ligation. In TCRdb, the UMI-ligation and nested PCR reads were re-called with MiXCR into one record per CDR3 protein. The repertoire has 20,000 to 25,000 distinct CDR3 sequences, around 10% of them found once; the top ten carry 22%. V gave up 0 bases and J gave up 2 bases, with 17 bases separating them. In germline, CDR1 is MDHEN, CDR2 SYDVKM. This CDR3 has 17 amino acids. CD4+ T cell IFNgamma after overnight CMV lysate exposure gave donor CMV status.

The chain couples TRBV28 to TRBJ2-7; D ambiguous. The receptor was isolated from a human donor in good health. The sample comprised central memory CD8+ T cells from blood. The CDR3 region has the DNA TGTGCCAGCAGTTTATGGGGAATGAGGTCTGCACCCTACGAGCAGTACTTC. The encoded protein is CASSLWGMRSAPYEQYF.